This entry describes one TCR beta chain. As yet, its antigen is unknown. The data stem from a study of post-analysis software for immune sequencing data. On the study more broadly: Both relapsing-remitting and secondary progressive multiple sclerosis featured among the disease courses, as did progressive-relapsing multiple sclerosis.

Trimming took off 0 bases at V and 6 bases at J, with 13 bases between the two ends. CDR1 and CDR2 from the germline V gene are SGDLS and YYNGEE. This CDR3 has 15 residues. The study, taken as a whole, reports: In patients, TRBV5-6, TRBV5-1 and TRBV20-1 belonged to five or six TRBV segments found more frequently than in controls. Strong co-clustering by F measure linked samples that shared a preparation batch. Significantly lower normalized Chao1 diversity was found in patients with multiple sclerosis relative to controls.

The TCR beta cDNA libraries contained unique molecular identifiers. Once 1 to 10 million T cells were used, approximately 520,000 cDNA molecules resulted. Via MiXCR, TCRdb re-called the PCR reads, giving one row per CDR3 protein. The sample has fewer than 850,000 distinct CDR3 sequences, 30% seen once; the top ten hold under 0.7%. This TCR was sampled from a girl between 10 and 17 years old with multiple sclerosis. Material for sequencing was blood. The genes are TRBV9 and TRBJ2-1; tentatively, D is TRBD2 (6 bases). The CDR3 DNA follows: TGTGCCAGCAGCGTAGTAGCGGAGCACTTCAATGAGCAGTTCTTC. This codes for CASSVVAEHFNEQFF.